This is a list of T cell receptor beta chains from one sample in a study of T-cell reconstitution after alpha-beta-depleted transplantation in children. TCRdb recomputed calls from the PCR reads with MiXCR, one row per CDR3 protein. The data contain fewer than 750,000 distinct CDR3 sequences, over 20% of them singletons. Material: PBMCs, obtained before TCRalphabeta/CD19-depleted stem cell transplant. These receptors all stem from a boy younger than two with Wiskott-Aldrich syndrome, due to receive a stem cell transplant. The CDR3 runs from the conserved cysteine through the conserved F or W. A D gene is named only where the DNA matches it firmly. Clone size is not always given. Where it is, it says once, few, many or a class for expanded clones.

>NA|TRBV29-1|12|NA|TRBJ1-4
CSVEDGMEKLFF
TGCAGCGTTGAAGATGGTATGGAGAAACTGTTTTTT
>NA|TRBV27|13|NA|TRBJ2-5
CASRDILQETQYF
TGTGCCAGCAGGGACATACTCCAAGAGACCCAGTACTTC
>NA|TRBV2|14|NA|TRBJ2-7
CASIPGGSSYEQYF
TGTGCCAGCATTCCCGGTGGGAGCTCCTACGAGCAGTACTTC
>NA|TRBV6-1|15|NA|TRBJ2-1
CASSEVGIIVDEQFF
TGTGCCAGCAGTGAGGTCGGGATCATTGTGGATGAGCAGTTCTTC
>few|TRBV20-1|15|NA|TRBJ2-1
CSASNGDTSYNEQFF
TGCAGTGCTAGTAATGGGGATACCTCCTACAATGAGCAGTTCTTC
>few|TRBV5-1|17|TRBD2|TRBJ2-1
CASSLSSGRTKYNEQFF
TGCGCCAGCAGCTTGTCCAGCGGGAGGACCAAATACAATGAGCAGTTCTTC
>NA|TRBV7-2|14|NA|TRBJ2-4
CASSAGPGRNIQYF
TGTGCCAGCAGCGCGGGACCGGGACGAAACATTCAGTACTTC
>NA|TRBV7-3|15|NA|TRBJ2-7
CASSPGRILTYEQYF
TGTGCCAGCAGCCCGGGCCGGATTCTCACCTACGAGCAGTACTTC
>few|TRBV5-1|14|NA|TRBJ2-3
CASSWGGVADTQYF
TGCGCCAGCAGCTGGGGTGGAGTCGCAGATACGCAGTATTTT
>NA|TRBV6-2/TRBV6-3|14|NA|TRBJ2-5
CASSYSRLAETQYF
TGTGCCAGCAGTTACTCGAGGCTAGCGGAGACCCAGTACTTC
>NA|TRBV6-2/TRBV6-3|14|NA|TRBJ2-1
CASSYGGYYNEQFF
TGTGCCAGCAGTTATGGGGGGTACTACAATGAGCAGTTCTTC
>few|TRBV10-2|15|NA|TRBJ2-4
CASSESMGPLYYQYF
TGCGCCAGCAGTGAGTCGATGGGGCCGCTCTATTATCAGTACTTC
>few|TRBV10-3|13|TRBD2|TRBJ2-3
CAGSGRLTDTQYF
TGTGCCGGTAGCGGGAGGCTCACAGATACGCAGTATTTT
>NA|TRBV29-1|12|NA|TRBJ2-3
CSVRGITDTQYF
TGCAGCGTCAGGGGCATCACAGATACGCAGTATTTT
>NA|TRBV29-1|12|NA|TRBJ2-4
CSGSSWENIQYF
TGCAGCGGATCGTCCTGGGAAAACATTCAGTACTTC
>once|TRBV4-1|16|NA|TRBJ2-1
CASSRRPVIGYNEQFF
TGCGCCAGCAGCCGACGACCCGTTATAGGGTACAATGAGCAGTTCTTC
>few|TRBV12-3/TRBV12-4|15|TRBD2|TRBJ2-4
CASTHSGASKNIQYF
TGTGCCAGCACCCATAGCGGGGCGTCCAAAAACATTCAGTACTTC
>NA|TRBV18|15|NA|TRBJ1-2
CASSSPNRGTIGYTF
TGTGCCAGCTCATCCCCAAACCGGGGTACGATTGGCTACACCTTC
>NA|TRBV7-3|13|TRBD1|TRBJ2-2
CASSRQGGGELFF
TGTGCCAGCAGCCGACAGGGCGGCGGGGAGCTGTTTTTT
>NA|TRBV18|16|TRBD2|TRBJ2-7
CASSPSGLAVGYEQYF
TGTGCCAGCTCACCGTCAGGACTAGCAGTCGGCTACGAGCAGTACTTC
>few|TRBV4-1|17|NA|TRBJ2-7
CASSQDNKAAQSYEQYF
TGCGCCAGCAGCCAAGATAATAAGGCAGCTCAGTCCTACGAGCAGTACTTC
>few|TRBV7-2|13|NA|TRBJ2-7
CASSLRITSEQYF
TGTGCCAGCAGCTTAAGGATAACTAGCGAGCAGTACTTC
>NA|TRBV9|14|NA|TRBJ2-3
CASSVQPSQDTQYF
TGTGCCAGCAGCGTGCAGCCGTCCCAAGATACGCAGTATTTT
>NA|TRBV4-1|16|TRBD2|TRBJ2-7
CASSQDRLAGIYEQYF
TGCGCCAGCAGCCAAGACCGACTAGCGGGAATCTACGAGCAGTACTTC
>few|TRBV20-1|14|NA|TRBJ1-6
CSAKSGHDSSPLHF
TGCAGTGCCAAATCTGGGCATGACAGTTCACCCCTCCACTTT
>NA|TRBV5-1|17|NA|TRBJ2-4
CASSLSGAIGSGNIQYF
TGCGCCAGCAGCTTGTCGGGAGCGATCGGTTCTGGAAACATTCAGTACTTC
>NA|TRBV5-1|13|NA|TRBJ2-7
CASSLAQGNEQYF
TGCGCCAGCAGCTTGGCCCAGGGAAACGAGCAGTACTTC
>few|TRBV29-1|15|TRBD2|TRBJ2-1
CSVGRASGSNNEQFF
TGCAGCGTTGGGCGGGCTAGCGGGAGCAACAATGAGCAGTTCTTC
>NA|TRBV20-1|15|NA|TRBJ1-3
CSARSFRGVGNTIYF
TGCAGTGCTAGGTCTTTTCGTGGTGTTGGAAACACCATATATTTT
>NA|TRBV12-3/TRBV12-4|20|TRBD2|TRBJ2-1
CASSFRLAGVITRTYNEQFF
TGTGCCAGCAGTTTTCGACTAGCGGGAGTAATAACAAGAACCTACAATGAGCAGTTCTTC
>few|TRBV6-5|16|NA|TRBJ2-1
CASSYSGSSVYNEQFF
TGTGCCAGCAGTTACTCCGGCTCTAGCGTTTACAATGAGCAGTTCTTC
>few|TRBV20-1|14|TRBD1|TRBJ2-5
CSARPGQLKGTQYF
TGCAGTGCTAGACCGGGACAGCTCAAAGGGACCCAGTACTTC
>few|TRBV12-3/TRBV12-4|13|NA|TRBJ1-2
CASSLKASYGYTF
TGTGCCAGCAGTTTAAAGGCGAGCTATGGCTACACCTTC
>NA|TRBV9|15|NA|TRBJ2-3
CASSVVGVSTDTQYF
TGTGCCAGCAGCGTAGTTGGGGTATCGACAGATACGCAGTATTTT
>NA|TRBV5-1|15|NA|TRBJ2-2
CASSLASSNAGELFF
TGCGCCAGCAGCTTGGCGTCTTCAAACGCCGGGGAGCTGTTTTTT
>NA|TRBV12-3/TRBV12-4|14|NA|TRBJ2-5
CASSPRTGQKTQYF
TGTGCCAGCAGTCCCCGGACGGGGCAAAAGACCCAGTACTTC
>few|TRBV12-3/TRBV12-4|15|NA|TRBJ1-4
CASSTLPGLGEKLFF
TGTGCCAGCAGTACCCTTCCGGGACTAGGGGAAAAACTGTTTTTT
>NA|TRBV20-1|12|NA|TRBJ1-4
CSAYRGGEKLFF
TGCAGTGCTTATAGGGGGGGAGAAAAACTGTTTTTT
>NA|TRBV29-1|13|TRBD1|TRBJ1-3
CSVTGISGNTIYF
TGCAGCGTGACAGGGATCTCTGGAAACACCATATATTTT
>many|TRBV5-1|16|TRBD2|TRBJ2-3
CASSQVASGSTDTQYF
TGCGCCAGCAGCCAGGTGGCTAGCGGTAGCACAGATACGCAGTATTTT
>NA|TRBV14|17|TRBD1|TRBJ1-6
CASSQGPRDRGYSPLHF
TGTGCCAGCAGCCAAGGGCCTCGGGACAGGGGTTATTCACCCCTCCACTTT
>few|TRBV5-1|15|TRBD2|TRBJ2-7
CASSLELAGSYEQYF
TGCGCCAGCAGCTTGGAACTAGCGGGCTCCTACGAGCAGTACTTC
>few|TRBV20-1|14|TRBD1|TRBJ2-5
CSARGLGTGQTQYF
TGCAGTGCTAGAGGGCTAGGGACAGGACAGACCCAGTACTTC
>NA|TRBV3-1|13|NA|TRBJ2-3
CASSQRRTDTQYF
TGTGCCAGCAGCCAACGGCGCACAGATACGCAGTATTTT
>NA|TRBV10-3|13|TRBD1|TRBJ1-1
CATRTGGIIEAFF
TGTGCCACCAGGACAGGGGGAATAATTGAAGCTTTCTTT
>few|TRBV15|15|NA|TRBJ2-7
CATSGRQGSSYEQYF
TGTGCCACCAGCGGTAGGCAGGGGAGCTCCTACGAGCAGTACTTC
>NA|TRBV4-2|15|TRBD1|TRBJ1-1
CASSLSTGRSREAFF
TGTGCCAGCAGCCTATCGACAGGGAGGAGCCGTGAAGCTTTCTTT
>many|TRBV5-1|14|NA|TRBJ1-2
CASSLGQGSYGYTF
TGTGCCAGCAGCTTAGGTCAGGGCTCCTATGGCTACACCTTC
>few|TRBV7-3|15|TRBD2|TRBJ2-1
CASSPLAGVLNEQFF
TGTGCCAGCAGCCCCCTAGCGGGAGTTCTAAATGAGCAGTTCTTC
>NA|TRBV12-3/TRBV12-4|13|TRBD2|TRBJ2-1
CASRGLAGGEQFF
TGTGCCAGCAGAGGACTAGCGGGAGGCGAGCAGTTCTTC
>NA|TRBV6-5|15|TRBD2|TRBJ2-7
CASSSLTSGRYEQYF
TGTGCCAGCAGTTCATTGACTAGCGGGAGATACGAGCAGTACTTC
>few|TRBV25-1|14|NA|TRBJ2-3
CASSGLSLLDTQYF
TGTGCCAGTAGCGGACTCTCTCTACTAGATACGCAGTATTTT
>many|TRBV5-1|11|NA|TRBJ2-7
CASSYGYEQYF
TGTGCCAGCAGTTACGGCTACGAGCAGTACTTC
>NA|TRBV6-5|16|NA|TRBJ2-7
CASSYLFRGEFNEQYF
TGTGCCAGCAGTTACTTGTTCAGGGGTGAGTTCAACGAGCAGTACTTC
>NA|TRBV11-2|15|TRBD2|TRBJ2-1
CASSFGGSGYNEQFF
TGTGCCAGCAGCTTCGGGGGGAGCGGCTACAATGAGCAGTTCTTC
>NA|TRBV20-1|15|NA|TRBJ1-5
CSAPPSSLSNQPQHF
TGCAGTGCCCCACCAAGCAGCCTTAGCAATCAGCCCCAGCATTTT
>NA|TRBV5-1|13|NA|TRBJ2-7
CASSLYDGDEQYF
TGCGCCAGCAGCTTGTACGACGGGGACGAGCAGTACTTC
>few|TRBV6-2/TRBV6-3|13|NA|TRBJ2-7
CASSDQSSYEQYF
TGTGCCAGCAGCGACCAGAGCTCCTACGAGCAGTACTTC
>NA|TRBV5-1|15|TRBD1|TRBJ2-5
CASSLDRGSQETQYF
TGCGCCAGCAGCTTGGACAGGGGGAGCCAAGAGACCCAGTACTTC
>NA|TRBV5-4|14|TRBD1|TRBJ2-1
CASTLDRVRNEQFF
TGTGCCAGCACCTTGGACAGGGTTCGGAATGAGCAGTTCTTC